This TCR beta chain was obtained from a study of blood T cell repertoires in COVID-19. The data were produced by immunoSEQ multiplex PCR, yet TCRdb's version contains in-frame clones alone and is incomplete. The sample has over 200,000 clones, 80% to 90% seen once; the top ten hold about 1.3%. The CDR3 has 14 residues. The V segment lost 8 bases and the J segment 4 bases; nucleotides outside the gene matches: 8. CDR1 is LNHNV and CDR2 is YYDKDF in the germline V gene (reference sequence). In Cohort 3, a recovered donor had either two negative PCRs, clearance, or symptom resolution. V and J are TRBV15 and TRBJ2-1; 7 bases align to TRBD2. This TCR came from a man younger than 45 who had recovered from COVID-19. Sequenced sample: PBMCs or T cells enriched from blood (not recorded which). CDR3 residues: CATQTGGGYNEQFF. In nucleotides, the CDR3 is TGTGCCACCCAGACCGGCGGGGGATACAATGAGCAGTTCTTC.